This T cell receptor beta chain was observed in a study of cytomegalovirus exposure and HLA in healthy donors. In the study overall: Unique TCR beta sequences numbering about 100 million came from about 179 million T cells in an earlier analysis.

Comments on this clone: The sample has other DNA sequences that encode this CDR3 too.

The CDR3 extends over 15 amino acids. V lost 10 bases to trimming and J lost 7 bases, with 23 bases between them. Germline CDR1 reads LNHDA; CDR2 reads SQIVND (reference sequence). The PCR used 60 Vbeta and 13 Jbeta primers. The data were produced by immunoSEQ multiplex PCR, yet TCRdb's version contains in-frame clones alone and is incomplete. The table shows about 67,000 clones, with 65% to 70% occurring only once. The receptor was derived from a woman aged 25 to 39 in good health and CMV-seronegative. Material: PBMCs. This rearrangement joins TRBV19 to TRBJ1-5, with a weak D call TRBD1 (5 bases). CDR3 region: CATPNRRGGDQPQHF. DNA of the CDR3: TGTGCCACCCCGAACCGGAGGGGCGGGGACCAGCCCCAGCATTTT.